The entry below describes one T cell receptor beta chain. Trimming cost V 0 bases and J 4 bases, with 15 bases left between them. In germline, CDR1 is MNHEY, CDR2 SMNVEV (reference sequence). CDR3 length: 16 amino acids. Authors' data handling: Cell counts per sample came from amplifying reference gene primers. Repertoires were generated with immunoSEQ multiplex PCR, while TCRdb's copy carries only in-frame clones and drops some. That table is the source of V, J and clone size, and D and trimming were worked out from the DNA. The sample yields under 200,000 clones, under 90% seen once. The Seattle patients joined while their infection was active and were tracked longitudinally afterward. This record belongs to a study of blood T cell repertoires in COVID-19. Study-level information: The cDNA or gDNA used as material had been derived from T cells, B-cell-depleted T cells, or PBMCs.

The source material was peripheral blood. The chain couples TRBV27 to TRBJ1-1; D not resolved. The TCR sequence derives from a woman in her 70s with COVID-19, enrolled during active disease. CDR3 amino acids: CASSLSLALRITEAFF. For the CDR3, the DNA is TGTGCCAGCAGTTTATCGTTAGCACTGAGAATCACTGAAGCTTTCTTT.